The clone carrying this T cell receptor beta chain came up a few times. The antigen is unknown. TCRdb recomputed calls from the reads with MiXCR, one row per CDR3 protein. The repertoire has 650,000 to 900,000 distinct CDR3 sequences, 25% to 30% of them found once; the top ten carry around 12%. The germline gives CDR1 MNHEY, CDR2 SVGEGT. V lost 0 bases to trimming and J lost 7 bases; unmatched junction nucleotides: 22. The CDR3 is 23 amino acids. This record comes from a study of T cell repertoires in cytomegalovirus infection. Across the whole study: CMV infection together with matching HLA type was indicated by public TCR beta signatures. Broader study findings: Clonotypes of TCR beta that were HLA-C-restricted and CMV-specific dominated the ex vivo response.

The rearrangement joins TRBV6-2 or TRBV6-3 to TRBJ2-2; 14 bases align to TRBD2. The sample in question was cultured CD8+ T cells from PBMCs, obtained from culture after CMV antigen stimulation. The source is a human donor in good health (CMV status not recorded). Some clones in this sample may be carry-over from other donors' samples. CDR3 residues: CASSYSTPPGLAGVFSTSGELFF. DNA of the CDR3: TGTGCCAGCAGTTACTCTACCCCCCCGGGACTAGCGGGGGTCTTCTCTACGAGCGGGGAGCTGTTTTTT.